The clone carrying this T cell receptor beta chain was seen a handful of times. Antigen: not known. For TCR beta libraries, about 2 micrograms of genomic DNA were obtained from cryopreserved PBMCs. The CDR3 is 17 amino acids. Germline CDR1 is SQVTM and CDR2 is ANQGSEA. V lost 4 bases to trimming and J lost 4 bases; unmatched junction nucleotides: 9. This sample is part of a study of cytotoxic CD8 clonotypes in ibrutinib-treated CLL. Study observations and caveats: Sustained-remission and progressing patients' sampling times differed.

Sequencing used immunoSEQ multiplex PCR; TCRdb keeps in-frame clones, though not all of them. Counted here are hundreds of thousands of clones, 67% occurring once; the ten biggest clones make up around 6.5%. The rearrangement joins TRBV29-1 to TRBJ2-1; 14 bases line up with TRBD2. This receptor was identified in a human donor with chronic lymphocytic leukemia. The sample was PBMCs, taken after 36 months of ibrutinib treatment. CDR3 residues: CSVGEGTSGSFYNEQFF. CDR3 coding DNA: TGCAGCGTTGGAGAAGGGACTAGCGGGAGTTTTTACAATGAGCAGTTCTTC.